Following are 5 T cell receptor beta chains from one sample sequenced in a study of Ad26.COV2.S vaccination and SARS-CoV-2 variants. Treatment denoted: around 19 received Ad26.COV2.S at low or high dose, single or two shots; roughly 5 received placebo; per-sample allocation not given. Sampling happened 63 days after the first vaccine or placebo injection. The data were produced by immunoSEQ multiplex PCR, yet TCRdb's version contains in-frame clones alone and is incomplete. In the table there are approximately 400,000 clones, around 83% of which are singletons. The input for sequencing was peripheral blood, taken in a trial of Ad26.COV2.S vaccine versus placebo. The receptors shown here come from a person between 18 and 65 years old who received the Ad26.COV2.S COVID-19 vaccine or a placebo.

This chain joins TRBV7-8 and TRBJ1-5; TRBD1 agrees at 7 bases. Germline values: CDR1 SGHVS, CDR2 FQNEAQ. The V and J ends lost 2 bases and 7 bases, in that order; junction bases with no gene match: 20. This CDR3 has 19 residues. CDR3 region: CASSLTFIGGKETEQPQHF. CDR3 sequence (DNA): TGTGCCAGCAGCTTAACATTCATAGGGGGCAAGGAGACGGAACAGCCCCAGCATTTT.

In this sample, this clone turned up once. The chain's CDR3 is CAISESTGWYEQYF. The CDR3 nucleotides are TGTGCCATCAGTGAGTCGACAGGGTGGTACGAGCAGTACTTC. The V gene is TRBV10-3, the J gene TRBJ2-7; 7 nucleotides line up with TRBD1. The germline V gene encodes CDR1 ENHRY and CDR2 SYGVKD. CDR3 length: 14 residues. V shed 0 bases, J shed 4 bases, and the junction held 3 bases outside the gene matches.

The rearrangement joins TRBV7-9 to TRBJ2-1, with TRBD1 identical over 11 bases. The junction had 7 bases not matched to a gene; V was cut back by 3 bases and J by 9 bases. The CDR3 runs 15 residues. Germline CDR1 is SEHNR and CDR2 is FQNEAQ (reference sequence). The CDR3, as DNA: TGTGCCAGCAGCTTCCGGGACAGGGGGTCAGGTGAGCAGTTCTTC. Translated: CASSFRDRGSGEQFF. Full variable domain (rest looked up from reference TRBV7-9 and TRBJ2-1): DTGVSQNPRHKITKRGQNVTFRCDPISEHNRLYWYRQTLGQGPEFLTYFQNEAQLEKSRLLSDRFSAERPKGSFSTLEIQRTEQGDSAMYLCASSFRDRGSGEQFFGPGTRLTVL.

Turning to this clone: One end of the junction varies from germline; a read error may be responsible. This chain links TRBV5-6 with TRBJ1-6; 7 bases fit TRBD1. This CDR3 contains 17 residues. The germline CDR1 and CDR2 sequences are SGHDT and YYEEEE. In DNA, the CDR3 is TGTGCCAGCAGTTTGGGGGCCAGGGGGAAATCGGGTTCACCCCTCCACTTT. Its protein is CASSLGARGKSGSPLHF. The variable domain in full, completed from reference TRBV5-6 and TRBJ1-6, reads DAGVTQSPTHLIKTRGQQVTLRCSPKSGHDTVSWYQQALGQGPQFIFQYYEEEERQRGNFPDRFSGHQFPNYSSELNVNALLLGDSALYLCASSLGARGKSGSPLHFGNGTRLTVT.

The V and J genes are TRBV30 and TRBJ2-7; D not resolved. V lost 5 bases and J lost 4, with 15 bases in between. The CDR3 length is 13 residues. Germline lookup yields CDR1 GTSNPN and CDR2 SVGIG (reference sequence). The CDR3 nucleotides are TGTGCCTGGGGGCCGGCCCCATTTTACGAGCAGTACTTC. Its protein product is CAWGPAPFYEQYF.